Described below is a single TCR beta chain sequence and its context. The data originate from a study of post-analysis software for immune sequencing data. The overall study: Recorded disease courses covered relapsing-remitting, secondary progressive and progressive-relapsing multiple sclerosis. Some patients had no subtype annotation.

Unique molecular identifiers had been added to the TCR beta cDNA libraries. MiXCR, run by TCRdb on the PCR reads, gives a single entry per CDR3 protein. The repertoire holds hundreds of thousands of distinct CDR3 sequences, with 39% as singletons. The sample consisted of blood. The TCR sequence derives from a girl aged 2 to 10 with multiple sclerosis.

For the CDR3, the DNA is TGTGCCACCAGCAGAGATCTCGGGGCGGGGGGGCCTTATGAGCAGTTCTTC. Amino acid sequence: CATSRDLGAGGPYEQFF. The rearrangement joins TRBV15 to TRBJ2-1, with 9 positions matching TRBD2. Trimming at V came to 0 bases and at J to 8 bases, leaving 11 bases not matched to a gene. Germline CDR1 is LNHNV and CDR2 is YYDKDF (reference sequence). The CDR3 length is 17 residues.